This entry lists 15 T cell receptor beta chains sequenced from one sample in a study of blood T cell repertoires in COVID-19 (dated by TCRdb to about 2020). The library was made by the immunoSEQ multiplex PCR assay. The immuneACCESS repertoire file appears here via TCRdb, limited to in-frame rearrangements. These files lack a portion of the clones; in checked studies, under half of the deficit traces to unresolved V genes, and the cause of the others is not known. The sample table shows over 150,000 clones, and approximately 78% are seen once. The ten largest account for under 2% of the sample. The sample was peripheral blood. The receptor set was obtained from a man at least 80 years old with acute or convalescent COVID-19.

This chain uses TRBV29-1 with TRBJ2-2, with 9 bases identical to TRBD2. The CDR3 extends over 16 amino acids. The V gene end was trimmed by 7 bases and the J gene end by 0 bases; junction bases not matched to a gene: 9. Per the germline V gene, CDR1 is SQVTM and CDR2 is ANQGSEA. This chain's CDR3 is CSATSAGGPNTGELFF. In nucleotides, the CDR3 is TGCAGCGCCACCTCAGCGGGGGGACCGAACACCGGGGAGCTGTTTTTT.

The chain combines TRBV7-2 with TRBJ1-2; D possibly corresponds to TRBD1 (5 bases). The germline V gene has CDR1 SGHTA and CDR2 FQGNSA. This CDR3 contains 12 residues. Deletions cut 4 bases from V and 8 bases from J, with 11 bases between. The CDR3 spells CASSSARAGYTF. The CDR3 DNA is TGTGCCAGCAGCTCGGCCAGGGCCGGCTACACCTTC.

The gene calls are TRBV7-2 and TRBJ1-5; TRBD1 aligns across 7 bases. Unmatched junction bases numbered 7, after V lost 5 bases and J lost 3 bases. The CDR3 spans 15 residues. The germline gives CDR1 SGHTA, CDR2 FQGNSA. The CDR3 DNA sequence: TGTGCCAGCAGCCAGACAGGGTCTTACAATCAGCCCCAGCATTTT. It yields the protein CASSQTGSYNQPQHF.

The chain is built from TRBV4-2 and TRBJ1-2, with unresolved D. V was clipped by 2 bases and J by 0 bases, with 7 bases between them. From germline, CDR1 is LGHNA and CDR2 YNFKEQ. This CDR3 contains 14 residues. CDR3 residues: CASSQSGANYGYTF. The DNA for the CDR3 is TGTGCCAGCAGCCAATCCGGAGCTAACTATGGCTACACCTTC.

The chain joins TRBV6-5 to TRBJ1-6; D not resolved. The V end lost 6 bases, the J end lost 7 bases, and 10 bases lay between the germline ends. The CDR3 has 13 residues. Germline values: CDR1 MNHEY, CDR2 SVGAGI. As DNA, the CDR3 is TGTGCCAGCAGGTCGGGGTTCAATTCACCCCTCCACTTT. It is translated as CASRSGFNSPLHF.

This chain links TRBV2 with TRBJ1-5, with D uncertain. CDR3 length: 12 residues. Per the germline V gene, CDR1 is SNHLY and CDR2 is FYNNEI. V was pared by 4 bases and J by 3 bases, with 4 bases between. CDR3 DNA sequence: TGTGCCAGCAGTGTCGTCAATCAGCCCCAGCATTTT. Translating gives CASSVVNQPQHF.

This clone appeared a single time. V and J are TRBV4-1 and TRBJ1-1, with 7 positions matching TRBD1. The CDR3 totals 14 residues. Germline V gives CDR1 MGHRA, CDR2 YSYEKL. V lost 3 bases, J lost 8 bases, and 9 bases stayed unmatched. This CDR3 reads CASSHAEGAREAFF. DNA of the CDR3: TGCGCCAGCAGCCACGCCGAGGGGGCCCGGGAAGCTTTCTTT.

The chain employs TRBV19 and TRBJ2-2; TRBD2 might be the D (5 bases). This CDR3 comprises 12 residues. Germline CDR1 is LNHDA and CDR2 is SQIVND (reference sequence). The V and J ends lost 10 bases and 7 bases respectively, with 13 bases between them. The chain's CDR3 is CATGRGGGELFF. The CDR3 DNA sequence: TGTGCCACTGGCCGGGGTGGCGGGGAGCTGTTTTTT. The full variable domain, completed using reference TRBV19 and TRBJ2-2, is DGGITQSPKYLFRKEGQNVTLSCEQNLNHDAMYWYRQDPGQGLRLIYYSQIVNDFQKGDIAEGYSVSREKKESFPLTVTSAQKNPTAFYLCATGRGGGELFFGEGSRLTVL.

This clone has only a few counts. The chain uses TRBV6-6 and TRBJ2-5; 9 bases agree with TRBD2. CDR1 and CDR2 (germline): MNHNY, SVGAGI (reference sequence). With 6 bases clipped from V and 5 bases from J, the junction kept 4 bases outside the gene matches. The CDR3 runs 13 residues. CDR3 sequence (DNA): TGTGCCAGCAGCTGGACTAGCGAGGAGACCCAGTACTTC. The encoded protein is CASSWTSEETQYF.

The gene calls are TRBV5-1 and TRBJ2-5; TRBD1 is a possible D gene (6 bases). V was shortened by 0 bases and J by 5 bases, with 17 bases between the two germline ends. CDR1 is SGHRS, CDR2 YFSETQ, per germline. CDR3 length equals 16 residues. The DNA of the CDR3 is TGCGCCAGCAGCTTGGGTTTCACGGCAGGGGAGGAGACCCAGTACTTC. Its protein product is CASSLGFTAGEETQYF.

This clone was counted a single time. The chain recombines TRBV6-2 or TRBV6-3 with TRBJ1-3; D might be TRBD1 (5 bases). Germline CDR1 MNHEY, CDR2 SVGEGT. Trimming stripped 0 bases from V and 2 bases from J, with 11 bases between. The CDR3 runs 16 residues. The CDR3 nucleotides are TGTGCCAGCAGTTACTCCAGGGCTGGCGCTGGAAACACCATATATTTT. This codes for CASSYSRAGAGNTIYF.

V usage is TRBV28 and J usage is TRBJ1-2; D is possibly TRBD1 (5 bases). V was clipped by 7 bases and J by 3 bases, with 15 bases between them. The germline V gene encodes CDR1 MDHEN and CDR2 SYDVKM. The CDR3 length is 14 residues. The CDR3 DNA reads as TGTGCCAGCATCAACGCAGGGTCGGACTATGGCTACACCTTC. This translates into CASINAGSDYGYTF.

This clone has more than one count but fewer than ten. The chain has TRBV24-1 and TRBJ2-1, with D possibly being TRBD1 (6 bases). V dropped 2 bases and J dropped 6 bases, with 10 bases sitting between them. Germline-derived CDR1 and CDR2 are KGHDR and SFDVKD. The CDR3 contains 14 residues. The CDR3 nucleotides read TGTGCCACCAGTGATTCTTACAGGGCCAATGAGCAGTTCTTC. This gives the protein CATSDSYRANEQFF.

The rearrangement links TRBV6-2 or TRBV6-3 to TRBJ2-6; TRBD1 is a possible D gene (6 bases). Germline loops: CDR1 MNHEY, CDR2 SVGEGT. V lost 4 bases and J lost 2, with 18 bases in between. The CDR3 totals 18 residues. CDR3 bases: TGTGCCAGCAGTTCCCTAGGGACACCTTTCGCTGGGGCCAACGTCCTGACTTTC. Residues: CASSSLGTPFAGANVLTF.

This clone was picked up many times. The rearrangement links TRBV18 to TRBJ1-6, with a tentative D call TRBD1 (6 bases). V was shortened by 4 bases and J by 9 bases, with 19 bases between the two germline ends. The CDR3 consists of 16 residues. In germline, CDR1 is KGHSH, CDR2 LQKENI. CDR3 nucleotides: TGTGCCAGCTCACGACCAGGACAGCCGTCTGGTTCACCCCTCCACTTT. Amino acid sequence: CASSRPGQPSGSPLHF.